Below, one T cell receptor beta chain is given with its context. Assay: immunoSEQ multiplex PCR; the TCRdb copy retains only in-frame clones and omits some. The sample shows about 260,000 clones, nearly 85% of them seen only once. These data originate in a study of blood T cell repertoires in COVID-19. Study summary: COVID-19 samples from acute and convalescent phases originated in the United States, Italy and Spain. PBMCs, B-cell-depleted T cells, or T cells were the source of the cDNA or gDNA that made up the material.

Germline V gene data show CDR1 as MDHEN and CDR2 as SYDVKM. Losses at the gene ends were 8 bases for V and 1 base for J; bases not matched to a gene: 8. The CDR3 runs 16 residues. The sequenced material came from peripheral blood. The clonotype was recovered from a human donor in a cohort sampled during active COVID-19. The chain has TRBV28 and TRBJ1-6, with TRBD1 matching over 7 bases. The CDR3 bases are TGTGCCAGCTGCGAAACAGGGGCGTCCTATAATTCACCCCTCCACTTT. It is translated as CASCETGASYNSPLHF.